Given below is one T cell receptor (beta chain) in context. These data belong to a study of regulatory T cells in long-lasting Graves disease. According to the study, TCR beta libraries were built with iRepertoire HTBI primers and CDR3-region Arm-PCR. TCRdb redid the calling of the multiplex PCR reads with MiXCR, one entry per CDR3 protein. The table includes around 450,000 distinct CDR3 sequences, roughly a fifth detected once. The CDR3 is made up of 19 amino acids. V lost 4 bases to trimming and J lost 4 bases, with 23 bases between them. CDR1 and CDR2 from the germline V gene are LNHDA and SQIVND (reference sequence). Regarding time point: persistent/refractory GD, antithyroid drugs over 5 years with positive TRAb. RNA extracted from PBMCs served as the sequencing template.

The chain has TRBV19 and TRBJ2-6; TRBD1 is a possible D gene (5 bases). This material consisted of peripheral blood mononuclear cells (PBMCs), taken when the disease was refractory, from a patient treated with antithyroid drugs. This TCR was recovered from a female donor with Graves disease. The CDR3 DNA is TGTGCCAGTAGTAACCCCTTGACAGACCGGTTATCGGGGGCCAACGTCCTGACTTTC. Translating it yields CASSNPLTDRLSGANVLTF. The entire variable domain, with the rest obtained from reference TRBV19 and TRBJ2-6, is as follows: DGGITQSPKYLFRKEGQNVTLSCEQNLNHDAMYWYRQDPGQGLRLIYYSQIVNDFQKGDIAEGYSVSREKKESFPLTVTSAQKNPTAFYLCASSNPLTDRLSGANVLTFGAGSRLTVL.